Listed here are 24 T cell receptor beta chains from one sample, sequenced in a study of shared clonotypes between healthy human individuals. TCRdb's copy holds only in-frame clones and misses some; the assay was immunoSEQ multiplex PCR. The sample records 550,000 to 800,000 clones, roughly 88% being singletons. Sequencing was performed on memory CD8+ T cells from PBMCs. The subset here: CD45RO+ cells pooled with CCR7-negative TemRA cells. Source of these receptors: a man aged 18 to 30 in good health. Some clones in this sample may be carry-over from other donors' samples.

About this clone itself: Other nucleotide sequences in the sample specify the same CDR3. This chain links TRBV7-9 with TRBJ2-5, with D hard to call. CDR3 size: 10 residues. The germline gives CDR1 SEHNR, CDR2 FQNEAQ (reference sequence). The germline V and J ends were trimmed by 5 bases and 5 bases, with 3 bases remaining between them. Here the CDR3 DNA reads TGTGCCAGCAGCGGTGAGACCCAGTACTTC. Amino acids: CASSGETQYF. Variable domain in full (rest from reference TRBV7-9 and TRBJ2-5): DTGVSQNPRHKITKRGQNVTFRCDPISEHNRLYWYRQTLGQGPEFLTYFQNEAQLEKSRLLSDRFSAERPKGSFSTLEIQRTEQGDSAMYLCASSGETQYFGPGTRLLVL.

This sequence joins TRBV15 and TRBJ2-1, with D perhaps TRBD1 (6 bases). Per germline, CDR1 LNHNV and CDR2 YYDKDF (reference sequence). The V end was cut by 0 bases, the J end by 7 bases, with 16 bases between. The CDR3 totals 16 residues. The CDR3: CATSRDAPSRGNEQFF. In nucleotides, the CDR3 is TGTGCCACCAGCAGAGACGCCCCCTCGAGGGGGAATGAGCAGTTCTTC.

This chain joins TRBV13 and TRBJ2-1; D tentatively reads TRBD1 or TRBD2 (7 bases each). CDR1 and CDR2 (germline): PRHDT, FYEKMQ (reference sequence). CDR3 length: 16 amino acids. Trimming cost V 5 bases and J 4 bases, with 18 bases left between them. CDR3 DNA: TGTGCCAGCAGCCCCCAGGGGGAGGGGGGATACAATGAGCAGTTCTTC. It encodes CASSPQGEGGYNEQFF. The whole variable domain, remainder taken from reference TRBV13 and TRBJ2-1, is AAGVIQSPRHLIKEKRETATLKCYPIPRHDTVYWYQQGPGQDPQFLISFYEKMQSDKGSIPDRFSAQQFSDYHSELNMSSLELGDSALYFCASSPQGEGGYNEQFFGPGTRLTVL.

The chain recombines TRBV7-9 with TRBJ2-7, with 10 bases that match TRBD2. This CDR3 contains 16 residues. V dropped 5 bases and J dropped 3; count of bases not matched to a gene: 10. Germline CDR1 is SEHNR and CDR2 is FQNEAQ (reference sequence). This chain's CDR3 is CASSISSGSPYYEQYF. The CDR3 nucleotides are TGTGCCAGCAGCATATCTAGCGGGAGCCCTTACTACGAGCAGTACTTC. Complete variable domain (other parts from reference TRBV7-9 and TRBJ2-7): DTGVSQNPRHKITKRGQNVTFRCDPISEHNRLYWYRQTLGQGPEFLTYFQNEAQLEKSRLLSDRFSAERPKGSFSTLEIQRTEQGDSAMYLCASSISSGSPYYEQYFGPGTRLTVT.

This rearrangement joins TRBV28 to TRBJ1-6; D unclear. The CDR3 totals 13 residues. Germline V gene lookup returns CDR1 MDHEN and CDR2 SYDVKM. Trimming stripped 5 bases from V and 6 bases from J, with 8 bases between. CDR3: CASSLGLNSPLHF. The CDR3 DNA reads as TGTGCCAGCAGTCTGGGTCTTAATTCACCCCTCCACTTT. The complete variable domain, with remaining parts taken from reference TRBV28 and TRBJ1-6, reads DVKVTQSSRYLVKRTGEKVFLECVQDMDHENMFWYRQDPGLGLRLIYFSYDVKMKEKGDIPEGYSVSREKKERFSLILESASTNQTSMYLCASSLGLNSPLHFGNGTRLTVT.

V gene TRBV11-2 combines with J gene TRBJ2-5; unclear D gene. The CDR3 is 15 amino acids. Trimming stripped 5 bases from V and 2 bases from J, with 15 bases between. Germline V lookup: CDR1 SGHAT, CDR2 FQNNGV. CDR3 sequence reads: CASSPIRSSQETQYF. In DNA, the CDR3 is TGTGCCAGCAGCCCTATTAGATCCTCTCAAGAGACCCAGTACTTC.

V gene TRBV4-3 combines with J gene TRBJ2-3; 14 positions match TRBD2. CDR1 LGHNA and CDR2 YSLEER come from the germline V gene. V was clipped by 0 bases and J by 4 bases; unmatched bases: 3. The length of the CDR3 is 17 residues. The CDR3 reads CASSQERGLAGADTQYF. For the CDR3, the DNA is TGCGCCAGCAGCCAAGAGCGGGGACTAGCGGGGGCAGATACGCAGTATTTT.

This rearrangement joins TRBV5-4 to TRBJ2-7; D gene uncertain. V lost 2 bases to trimming and J lost 2 bases, with 8 bases between them. Germline lookup yields CDR1 SGHNT and CDR2 YYREEE (reference sequence). The CDR3 consists of 13 residues. Here the CDR3 DNA reads TGTGCCAGCAGCTTCGCGACCACCTACGAGCAGTACTTC. This codes for CASSFATTYEQYF.

The chain is built from TRBV20-1 and TRBJ2-3, with a tentative D call TRBD1 (5 bases). Germline V gene sequence: CDR1 DFQATT, CDR2 SNEGSKA (reference sequence). The CDR3 sequence is 11 residues long. CDR3 sequence: CSPIQGGFLYF. The CDR3 DNA sequence: TGCAGCCCGATTCAGGGTGGGTTTTTGTATTTT.

This clone was detected only a few times. This sequence joins TRBV5-4 and TRBJ2-1; 13 positions agree with TRBD2. Losses at the gene ends were 2 bases for V and 7 bases for J; bases not matched to a gene: 6. Germline CDR1 is SGHNT and CDR2 is YYREEE (reference sequence). This CDR3 region has 16 residues. In DNA, the CDR3 is TGTGCCAGCAGCTTATCACTAGCGGGAGGGCTAAATGAGCAGTTCTTC. This codes for CASSLSLAGGLNEQFF.

This chain uses TRBV15 with TRBJ2-1; TRBD2 agrees at 8 bases. CDR1 is LNHNV, CDR2 YYDKDF, per germline (reference sequence). V lost 5 bases, J lost 5 bases, and 5 bases stayed unmatched. The CDR3 has 14 amino acids. CDR3 in DNA: TGTGCCACCAGCGCCGGACTAGCCGACAATGAGCAGTTCTTC. Its protein is CATSAGLADNEQFF.

The V and J genes are TRBV4-1 and TRBJ2-1, with TRBD1 matching 9 bases. The CDR3 loop spans 16 amino acids. The germline gives CDR1 MGHRA, CDR2 YSYEKL. J was trimmed by 2 bases and V by 5 bases; bases with no gene match: 7. CDR3 loop: CASSSPGTGTYNEQFF. The CDR3 DNA reads TGCGCCAGCAGCTCCCCCGGGACAGGGACCTACAATGAGCAGTTCTTC.

The gene calls are TRBV7-8 and TRBJ1-6, with 8 nucleotides matching TRBD1. The CDR3 totals 18 residues. Germline trimming cut 5 bases from V and 4 bases from J; bases unmatched to any gene: 13. The V gene's germline CDR1 is SGHVS and CDR2 FQNEAQ. In nucleotides, the CDR3 is TGTGCCAGCAGCATGGGACAGGAGGAAACTTTTTATAATTCACCCCTCCACTTT. It encodes CASSMGQEETFYNSPLHF.

The V gene is TRBV11-2, the J gene TRBJ1-5, with TRBD1 as a possible D gene (6 bases). V was pared by 0 bases and J by 13 bases, with 19 bases between. The CDR3 runs 15 residues. In germline, CDR1 is SGHAT, CDR2 FQNNGV. The CDR3 DNA reads TGTGCCAGCAGCTTAGATCTAAGTGGGGCAGGGGAGCAGCATTTT. Translating it yields CASSLDLSGAGEQHF.

V gene TRBV10-3 combines with J gene TRBJ2-7; D remains ambiguous. Looked up from germline, CDR1 is ENHRY and CDR2 is SYGVKD. The germline V and J ends were trimmed by 0 bases and 2 bases, with 5 bases remaining between them. CDR3 length equals 13 residues. CDR3 sequence (DNA): TGTGCCATCAGTGAGTCTACAACCTACGAGCAGTACTTC. Translation: CAISESTTYEQYF.

The genes are TRBV11-2 and TRBJ2-1; 9 nucleotides agree with TRBD2. Germline V gene data show CDR1 as SGHAT and CDR2 as FQNNGV. This CDR3 comprises 15 residues. After removal of 5 bases from V and 7 bases from J, the junction contained 9 bases not matched to a gene. The CDR3 protein is CASSDWREGWNEQFF. CDR3 nucleotide sequence: TGTGCCAGCAGCGACTGGCGGGAGGGCTGGAATGAGCAGTTCTTC.

As concerns this clone: This CDR3 is also generated by other DNA sequences in the sample. The chain's CDR3 is CASSLAGTHEQYF. The CDR3 DNA follows: TGTGCCAGCAGTTTAGCAGGAACCCACGAGCAGTACTTC. The chain carries TRBV28 and TRBJ2-7, with D hard to call. Trimming removed 2 bases from V and 5 bases from J, with 10 bases in between. Germline V gives CDR1 MDHEN, CDR2 SYDVKM. CDR3 length: 13 amino acids.

This clone occurred a few times. V usage is TRBV28 and J usage is TRBJ1-1, with a possible D match to TRBD1 (5 bases). The V end lost 5 bases, the J end lost 4 bases, and 23 bases lay between the germline ends. Germline lookup yields CDR1 MDHEN and CDR2 SYDVKM. CDR3 length: 17 residues. CDR3 nucleotide sequence: TGTGCCAGCAGTCCAGTAAAGACAGCCCCTAGGGCCACTGAAGCTTTCTTT. This encodes CASSPVKTAPRATEAFF.

This clone was counted once. The chain employs TRBV28 and TRBJ2-2; D call uncertain. Looked up from germline, CDR1 is MDHEN and CDR2 is SYDVKM. The V and J ends lost 6 bases and 5 bases respectively, with 7 bases between them. There are 12 residues in the CDR3. CDR3 loop: CASSQITGELFF. As DNA, the CDR3 is TGTGCCAGCAGCCAGATTACCGGGGAGCTGTTTTTT. Looking up the rest from reference TRBV28 and TRBJ2-2 gives the full variable domain: DVKVTQSSRYLVKRTGEKVFLECVQDMDHENMFWYRQDPGLGLRLIYFSYDVKMKEKGDIPEGYSVSREKKERFSLILESASTNQTSMYLCASSQITGELFFGEGSRLTVL.

The V gene is TRBV7-3, the J gene TRBJ2-1; either TRBD1 or TRBD2 may fit D (5 bases each). The CDR3 has 17 residues. Trimming cost V 2 bases and J 4 bases, with 18 bases left between them. The germline gives CDR1 SGHTA, CDR2 FQGTGA. This CDR3 reads CASSLDQRGLVYNEQFF. CDR3 in DNA: TGTGCCAGCAGCTTAGATCAGAGGGGTCTCGTATACAATGAGCAGTTCTTC.

This clone appeared once. Other nucleotide sequences from this sample produce the same CDR3. The chain uses TRBV7-9 and TRBJ2-7, with TRBD1 identical over 7 bases. The CDR3 loop spans 14 amino acids. Germline V lookup: CDR1 SEHNR, CDR2 FQNEAQ (reference sequence). V shed 3 bases and J 2 bases; nucleotides not matched to a gene: 4. CDR3 sequence: CASSLTGTAYEQYF. The CDR3, as DNA: TGTGCCAGCAGCTTGACCGGGACAGCCTACGAGCAGTACTTC.

V gene TRBV11-2 combines with J gene TRBJ2-7, with D tentatively TRBD2 (6 bases). CDR1 and CDR2 from the germline V gene are SGHAT and FQNNGV. V dropped 1 base and J dropped 2 bases, with 9 bases sitting between them. This CDR3 is built from 14 residues. The CDR3 DNA reads TGTGCCAGCAGCTTAGCGGGGGACCCCTACGAGCAGTACTTC. It yields the protein CASSLAGDPYEQYF.

The rearrangement links TRBV11-2 to TRBJ2-1; D is tentatively TRBD1 or TRBD2 (5 bases each). V shed 6 bases and J shed 8 bases, with 8 bases lying between them. The CDR3 length is 11 residues. Germline V gives CDR1 SGHAT, CDR2 FQNNGV. This chain's CDR3 is CASRGTDEQFF. In DNA form, the CDR3 reads TGTGCCAGCAGGGGGACCGATGAGCAGTTCTTC.

Details on this clone: The sample holds other DNA sequences that translate to the same CDR3. The chain carries TRBV29-1 and TRBJ2-7; 9 bases line up with TRBD2. Losses at the gene ends were 3 bases for V and 2 bases for J; bases not matched to a gene: 5. Germline CDR1 is SQVTM and CDR2 is ANQGSEA. This CDR3 spans 14 amino acids. CDR3 DNA: TGCAGCGTTGAGCGGGGGGGGCCTCCCTACGAGCAGTACTTC. Translation gives CSVERGGPPYEQYF.